The 26 T cell receptor beta chains listed next were all sequenced from one sample in a study of blood T cell repertoires in COVID-19. The repertoire was sequenced with immunoSEQ multiplex PCR; TCRdb's copy has only in-frame clones and lacks some. The sample comprises some 200,000 clones, about 89% of which are singletons, and 2.5% to 4% rests with the top ten. The source material was peripheral blood. The receptors were gathered from a man in his 70s with acute or convalescent COVID-19.

The genes are TRBV6-1 and TRBJ2-1; 9 nucleotides line up with TRBD1. J lost 8 bases, V lost 1 base, and 15 bases had no gene match. The CDR3 consists of 18 residues. Germline values: CDR1 MNHNS, CDR2 SASEGT. Written as DNA, the CDR3 is TGTGCCAGCAGTGAAGTCCACAGGGGGCTGGGAGGCCCCGATGAGCAGTTCTTC. Amino acids: CASSEVHRGLGGPDEQFF.

V is TRBV28 and J is TRBJ2-7; 7 bases agree with TRBD1. Trimming cost V 6 bases and J 0 bases; bases outside gene matches: 8. CDR1 is MDHEN and CDR2 is SYDVKM in the germline V gene. The CDR3 sequence is 15 residues long. CDR3 sequence: CASRTGTAYSYEQYF. The CDR3, as DNA: TGTGCCAGCAGAACCGGGACAGCTTACTCCTACGAGCAGTACTTC.

The chain uses TRBV2 and TRBJ1-1; the match to TRBD1 covers 8 bases. From germline, CDR1 is SNHLY and CDR2 FYNNEI. J lost 1 base, V lost 7 bases, and 5 bases had no gene match. The CDR3 contains 14 residues. Here the CDR3 reads CASTLGQENTEAFF. As DNA, the CDR3 is TGTGCCAGCACCCTGGGACAGGAGAACACTGAAGCTTTCTTT.

This chain uses TRBV4-1 with TRBJ1-2; TRBD1 agrees at 7 bases. The J segment lost 7 bases and the V segment lost 3 bases, leaving 11 bases of the junction unmatched. Germline loops: CDR1 MGHRA, CDR2 YSYEKL. This CDR3 is 15 amino acids long. CDR3 amino acids: CASSQYTGTEAGYTF. The CDR3 DNA sequence: TGCGCCAGCAGCCAGTATACCGGGACAGAAGCTGGCTACACCTTC.

This sequence joins TRBV12-3 or TRBV12-4 and TRBJ2-1, with no clear D. The V and J ends lost 5 bases and 7 bases respectively, with 6 bases between them. CDR3 length: 11 amino acids. The CDR3 region has the DNA TGTGCCAGCAGTCGACTGAATGAGCAGTTCTTC. Its protein product is CASSRLNEQFF.

This CDR3 reads CASSSRERRQPQHF. The CDR3 region has the DNA TGTGCCAGCAGCTCGAGGGAGAGGAGACAGCCCCAGCATTTT. The chain employs TRBV2 and TRBJ1-5, with unresolved D. V shed 6 bases and J shed 7 bases, with 16 bases lying between them. CDR3 length: 14 amino acids. The V gene's germline CDR1 is SNHLY and CDR2 FYNNEI.

The rearrangement joins TRBV2 to TRBJ2-2, with D perhaps TRBD2 (6 bases). The CDR3 runs to 13 residues. The V end lost 5 bases, the J end lost 6 bases, and 10 bases lay between the germline ends. The germline V gene encodes CDR1 SNHLY and CDR2 FYNNEI. CDR3 DNA: TGTGCCAGCAGTCTGACTAGGCCCGGGGAGCTGTTTTTT. It codes for CASSLTRPGELFF.

The gene calls are TRBV29-1 and TRBJ2-3; 9 bases are a match to TRBD1. Germline V CDR1 and CDR2: SQVTM, ANQGSEA. J lost 4 bases, V lost 5 bases, and 4 bases had no gene match. This CDR3 is built from 13 residues. This CDR3 is CSVLQGAPDTQYF. The DNA for the CDR3 is TGCAGCGTTTTACAGGGGGCCCCAGATACGCAGTATTTT.

The chain employs TRBV28 and TRBJ1-5, with D perhaps matching TRBD1 (5 bases). Germline V gene sequence: CDR1 MDHEN, CDR2 SYDVKM. The CDR3 has 16 residues. V lost 1 base to trimming and J lost 2 bases, with 12 bases between them. The CDR3, as DNA: TGTGCCAGCAGTTTATTTACAGGTTATGGCAATCAGCCCCAGCATTTT. This encodes CASSLFTGYGNQPQHF. The complete variable domain, with remaining parts taken from reference TRBV28 and TRBJ1-5, reads DVKVTQSSRYLVKRTGEKVFLECVQDMDHENMFWYRQDPGLGLRLIYFSYDVKMKEKGDIPEGYSVSREKKERFSLILESASTNQTSMYLCASSLFTGYGNQPQHFGDGTRLSIL.

This clone was picked up a small number of times. The J gene is TRBJ2-5, the V gene TRBV28; 9 nucleotides match TRBD1. Germline V gene lookup returns CDR1 MDHEN and CDR2 SYDVKM. CDR3 length: 16 residues. Trimming cost V 1 base and J 4 bases; bases outside gene matches: 7. CDR3 sequence (DNA): TGTGCCAGCAGTTTATCCGGGACAGGGTTCCGAGAGACCCAGTACTTC. It specifies CASSLSGTGFRETQYF.

V and J are TRBV28 and TRBJ2-7, with 7 bases that match TRBD2. CDR3 length: 14 residues. Trimming at V came to 6 bases and at J to 6 bases, leaving 11 bases not matched to a gene. Germline V CDR1 and CDR2: MDHEN, SYDVKM. CDR3 loop: CASSFSGVVFEQYF. CDR3 DNA sequence: TGTGCCAGCAGCTTCAGCGGGGTCGTTTTCGAGCAGTACTTC.

A few counts support this clone. CDR3 DNA sequence: TGTGCCAGCAGCTTAAGTGGACTAGCGTTGGCAGATACGCAGTATTTT. The encoded protein is CASSLSGLALADTQYF. The chain links TRBV11-2 to TRBJ2-3, with 9 nucleotides matching TRBD2. V lost 2 bases and J lost 4; bases outside the gene matches: 7. The V gene's germline CDR1 is SGHAT and CDR2 FQNNGV. CDR3 size: 16 residues.

The V and J genes are TRBV7-8 and TRBJ2-1, with D tentatively TRBD2 (6 bases). Germline CDR1 reads SGHVS; CDR2 reads FQNEAQ. The CDR3 spans 16 residues. V was pared by 4 bases and J by 0 bases, with 13 bases between. The CDR3 region has the DNA TGTGCCAGCAGCTCCCTAGGAGCGGGCTCCTACAATGAGCAGTTCTTC. Protein sequence: CASSSLGAGSYNEQFF.

This clone was seen a single time. The chain combines TRBV5-1 with TRBJ2-7; D call uncertain. Germline CDR1 SGHRS, CDR2 YFSETQ. Trimming left V 2 bases short and J 5 bases short, with 5 bases between. The CDR3 totals 11 residues. The DNA for the CDR3 is TGCGCCAGCAGCTTCAGTGACGAGCAGTACTTC. Its protein is CASSFSDEQYF.

This chain connects TRBV5-1 to TRBJ2-7; TRBD1 matches at 9 bases. J was trimmed by 2 bases and V by 4 bases; bases with no gene match: 4. This CDR3 contains 14 residues. Germline CDR1 and CDR2: SGHRS and YFSETQ. CDR3 in DNA: TGCGCCAGCAGCCCGGGGGACAGGGCCTACGAGCAGTACTTC. Protein: CASSPGDRAYEQYF.

The chain has TRBV7-2 and TRBJ1-6; 7 bases match TRBD1. Germline V gene data show CDR1 as SGHTA and CDR2 as FQGNSA. The CDR3 is 18 residues long. After removal of 2 bases from V and 9 bases from J, the junction contained 16 bases not matched to a gene. This chain's CDR3 is CASSLYSIIGDRISPLHF. In DNA form, the CDR3 reads TGTGCCAGCAGCTTATATAGTATAATCGGGGACAGAATTTCACCCCTCCACTTT.

The chain recombines TRBV10-1 with TRBJ1-4, with 9 nucleotides matching TRBD1. CDR1 is WNHNN, CDR2 SYGVQD, per germline (reference sequence). The junction had 6 bases not matched to a gene; V was cut back by 6 bases and J by 10 bases. CDR3 length: 13 amino acids. CDR3 sequence: CASSDGTGRKLFF. The CDR3 nucleotides read TGCGCCAGCAGCGACGGGACAGGGAGAAAACTGTTTTTT.

The chain is built from TRBV13 and TRBJ1-5, with D maybe TRBD1 (5 bases). Germline V gene data show CDR1 as PRHDT and CDR2 as FYEKMQ (reference sequence). The CDR3 consists of 13 residues. V was pared by 5 bases and J by 7 bases, with 12 bases between. The CDR3 coding sequence is TGTGCCAGCAGCAGGGGCTTAGTCCAGCCCCAGCATTTT. Amino acids: CASSRGLVQPQHF.

The V call is TRBV9, the J call TRBJ2-1, with 14 bases fitting TRBD2. Germline assignment: CDR1 SGDLS and CDR2 YYNGEE. Germline trimming cut 4 bases from V and 9 bases from J; bases unmatched to any gene: 9. The CDR3 extends over 16 amino acids. This CDR3 is CASSPFGLAGGGEQFF. For the CDR3, the DNA is TGTGCCAGCAGCCCGTTCGGACTAGCGGGAGGTGGTGAGCAGTTCTTC.

The CDR3 spells CASSVRLAGEQYF. The CDR3 DNA reads as TGTGCCAGCAGTGTTCGTCTAGCGGGCGAGCAGTACTTC. This chain uses TRBV2 with TRBJ2-7; 8 nucleotides align to TRBD2. CDR3 length: 13 residues. CDR1 and CDR2 (germline): SNHLY, FYNNEI. The trim removed 4 bases at V and 6 bases at J, leaving 5 bases unmatched.

This clone showed up just once. The chain joins TRBV27 to TRBJ1-1, with TRBD1 as a possible D gene (5 bases). V shed 5 bases and J shed 11 bases, with 15 bases lying between them. The V gene's germline CDR1 is MNHEY and CDR2 SMNVEV (reference sequence). The CDR3 consists of 12 residues. The CDR3 loop is CASSPRDSEAFF. Written as DNA, the CDR3 is TGTGCCAGCAGTCCCCGAGACAGTGAGGCTTTCTTT.

This clone turned up a few times. The CDR3 loop reads CASSGNRDAYEQYF. The CDR3 DNA is TGCGCCAGCAGCGGTAACAGGGATGCCTACGAGCAGTACTTC. V and J are TRBV5-1 and TRBJ2-7; D might be TRBD1 (6 bases). Germline V gives CDR1 SGHRS, CDR2 YFSETQ. Trimming stripped 4 bases from V and 2 bases from J, with 13 bases between. The CDR3 is made up of 14 amino acids.

V gene TRBV11-2 combines with J gene TRBJ1-3, with D hard to call. CDR1 is SGHAT and CDR2 is FQNNGV in the germline V gene. The CDR3 is 12 amino acids. Trimming stripped 7 bases from V and 8 bases from J, with 12 bases between. CDR3 sequence reads: CASKILGYTIYF. The CDR3 coding sequence is TGTGCCAGCAAAATACTAGGGTACACCATATATTTT.

This chain joins TRBV9 and TRBJ1-2; possibly TRBD1 for D (5 bases). Trimming removed 3 bases at V and 1 base at J, with 7 bases between. This CDR3 is 13 amino acids long. The germline CDR1 and CDR2 sequences are SGDLS and YYNGEE. Written as DNA, the CDR3 is TGTGCCAGCAGCGAGACAGTTAACTATGGCTACACCTTC. Translation: CASSETVNYGYTF. Together with reference TRBV9 and TRBJ1-2, the CDR3 gives the full variable domain: DSGVTQTPKHLITATGQRVTLRCSPRSGDLSVYWYQQSLDQGLQFLIQYYNGEERAKGNILERFSAQQFPDLHSELNLSSLELGDSALYFCASSETVNYGYTFGSGTRLTVV.

Comment on this clone: At the DNA level, this CDR3 is encoded by other sequences in the same sample as well. This rearrangement joins TRBV2 to TRBJ2-3; D unclear. V dropped 5 bases and J dropped 2 bases, with 2 bases sitting between them. Looked up from germline, CDR1 is SNHLY and CDR2 is FYNNEI. The CDR3 loop spans 11 amino acids. CDR3 DNA: TGTGCCAGCAGTTACACAGATACGCAGTATTTT. Its translation is CASSYTDTQYF.

The chain uses TRBV29-1 and TRBJ2-3; 9 bases agree with TRBD2. V lost 4 bases and J lost 5; bases outside the gene matches: 7. Germline assignment: CDR1 SQVTM and CDR2 ANQGSEA. CDR3 size: 14 residues. DNA for the CDR3: TGCAGCGTTGGGAATAGGCGGGAGGGAGATACGCAGTATTTT. Translated: CSVGNRREGDTQYF.